These 12 T cell receptor beta chains share one sample of origin, sequenced in a study of blood T cell repertoires in COVID-19. Produced via immunoSEQ multiplex PCR; TCRdb's table is partial and in-frame only. The sample shows some 78,000 clones, over 80% of them seen only once. The sequencing input was peripheral blood. These receptors came from a man between 60 and 70 years old with active or convalescent COVID-19.

The rearrangement uses TRBV28 and TRBJ1-1, with 8 bases fitting TRBD1. Per the germline V gene, CDR1 is MDHEN and CDR2 is SYDVKM. The V gene end was trimmed by 6 bases and the J gene end by 0 bases; junction bases not matched to a gene: 9. This CDR3 is 16 amino acids long. CDR3 nucleotide sequence: TGTGCCAGCAGACCTCCGGGACAGGCTATGAACACTGAAGCTTTCTTT. Protein product: CASRPPGQAMNTEAFF.

V usage is TRBV5-4 and J usage is TRBJ1-2; possible D gene TRBD1, 6 bases. Germline V gene lookup returns CDR1 SGHNT and CDR2 YYREEE (reference sequence). Trimming took off 5 bases at V and 8 bases at J, with 16 bases between the two ends. The CDR3 is made up of 13 amino acids. The CDR3 is CASRPTGIRGYTF. The CDR3 nucleotides are TGTGCCAGCAGGCCCACAGGGATCCGAGGCTACACCTTC.

This chain uses TRBV5-1 with TRBJ2-1; D not certain. V lost 0 bases to trimming and J lost 0 bases, with 4 bases between them. The CDR3 totals 14 residues. CDR1 SGHRS and CDR2 YFSETQ come from the germline V gene. The DNA of the CDR3 is TGCGCCAGCAGCTTGGGAGCCTCCTACAATGAGCAGTTCTTC. Its translation is CASSLGASYNEQFF.

The CDR3 sequence: CASSSGTGNYNEQFF. CDR3 nucleotides: TGTGCCAGCAGCTCCGGGACAGGAAACTACAATGAGCAGTTCTTC. The rearrangement uses TRBV11-2 and TRBJ2-1; 8 bases fit TRBD1. The V gene end was trimmed by 4 bases and the J gene end by 3 bases; junction bases not matched to a gene: 5. The germline gives CDR1 SGHAT, CDR2 FQNNGV. The CDR3 sequence is 15 residues long.

This chain links TRBV11-2 with TRBJ2-5; the D is unclear. Germline CDR1 and CDR2: SGHAT and FQNNGV. The V end lost 5 bases, the J end lost 1 base, and 5 bases lay between the germline ends. This CDR3 spans 12 amino acids. CDR3 sequence reads: CASSPGQETQYF. In DNA form, the CDR3 reads TGTGCCAGCAGCCCGGGCCAAGAGACCCAGTACTTC.

The chain is built from TRBV6-5 and TRBJ2-2; TRBD2 aligns across 7 bases. The germline gives CDR1 MNHEY, CDR2 SVGAGI. The CDR3 is made up of 15 amino acids. With V trimmed by 7 bases and J by 1 base, 6 bases remained unmatched. The CDR3 sequence: CASTWERGNTGELFF. CDR3 nucleotides: TGTGCCAGCACCTGGGAGCGGGGGAACACCGGGGAGCTGTTTTTT.

The CDR3 bases are TGTGCCAGCAGCTTAGGGGTAGGCCTGGAGAACTATGGCTACACCTTC. This encodes CASSLGVGLENYGYTF. The chain carries TRBV7-9 and TRBJ1-2, with D hard to call. CDR1 is SEHNR and CDR2 is FQNEAQ in the germline V gene (reference sequence). There are 16 residues in the CDR3. V dropped 1 base and J dropped 2 bases, with 14 bases sitting between them.

The V call is TRBV7-2, the J call TRBJ2-7, with 9 bases matching TRBD2. The V segment lost 5 bases and the J segment 2 bases; nucleotides outside the gene matches: 10. This CDR3 has 16 residues. Germline CDR1 is SGHTA and CDR2 is FQGNSA. For the CDR3, the DNA is TGTGCCAGCAGCCAGACGATTGCGGGGGGGCCCTACGAGCAGTACTTC. This translates into CASSQTIAGGPYEQYF. Supplemented by reference TRBV7-2 and TRBJ2-7, the full variable domain reads GAGVSQSPSNKVTEKGKDVELRCDPISGHTALYWYRQSLGQGLEFLIYFQGNSAPDKSGLPSDRFSAERTGGSVSTLTIQRTQQEDSAVYLCASSQTIAGGPYEQYFGPGTRLTVT.

J is TRBJ1-2 and V is TRBV10-3; unclear D gene. Germline V gene sequence: CDR1 ENHRY, CDR2 SYGVKD. The CDR3 contains 11 residues. V lost 10 bases and J lost 7, with 13 bases in between. The chain's CDR3 is CASHALGGYTF. DNA of the CDR3: TGTGCCAGCCACGCTCTAGGTGGCTACACCTTC.

The rearrangement links TRBV4-1 to TRBJ1-1, with a possible D match to TRBD1 (5 bases). The CDR3 extends over 13 amino acids. Per germline, CDR1 MGHRA and CDR2 YSYEKL. V lost 0 bases and J 7 bases, leaving 9 bases between the germline ends. In DNA form, the CDR3 reads TGCGCCAGCAGCCAAGATAGGGGCATTGAAGCTTTCTTT. It codes for CASSQDRGIEAFF.

The rearrangement joins TRBV5-4 to TRBJ2-7, with 8 nucleotides matching TRBD1. The CDR3 sequence is 13 residues long. Germline values: CDR1 SGHNT, CDR2 YYREEE (reference sequence). The V gene end was trimmed by 4 bases and the J gene end by 9 bases; junction bases not matched to a gene: 9. The CDR3 is CASSHPDRERQYF. The CDR3 DNA reads TGTGCCAGCAGCCATCCGGACAGGGAACGGCAGTACTTC.

The chain joins TRBV19 to TRBJ1-2; 11 bases are a match to TRBD1. The CDR3 runs 15 residues. V trimming: 6 bases; J trimming: 7 bases; junction bases outside the gene matches: 10. Germline V gives CDR1 LNHDA, CDR2 SQIVND (reference sequence). The CDR3: CASSPFGQGASGYTF. For the CDR3, the DNA is TGTGCCAGTAGCCCTTTCGGACAGGGGGCGTCTGGCTACACCTTC.